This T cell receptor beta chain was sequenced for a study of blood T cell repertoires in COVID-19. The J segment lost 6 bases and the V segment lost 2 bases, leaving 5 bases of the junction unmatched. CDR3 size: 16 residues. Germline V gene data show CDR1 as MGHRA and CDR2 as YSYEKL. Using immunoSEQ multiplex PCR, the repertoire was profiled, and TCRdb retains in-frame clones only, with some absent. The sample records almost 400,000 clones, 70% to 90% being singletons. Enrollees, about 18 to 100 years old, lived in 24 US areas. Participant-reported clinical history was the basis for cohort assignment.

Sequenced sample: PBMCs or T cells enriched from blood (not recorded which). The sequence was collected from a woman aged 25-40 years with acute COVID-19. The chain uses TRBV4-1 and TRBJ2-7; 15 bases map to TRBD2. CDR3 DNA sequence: TGCGCCAGCAGCCAAAGGACTAGCGGGGGGGTTGGCGAGCAGTACTTC. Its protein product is CASSQRTSGGVGEQYF.